The 3 T cell receptor beta chains below all came from one sample that was sequenced in a study of OX40 agonist ivuxolimab in advanced cancers. The data were produced by immunoSEQ multiplex PCR, yet TCRdb's version contains in-frame clones alone and is incomplete. This sample has approximately 80,000 clones, with 70% to 90% found just once. The starting material was CD4+ or CD8+ T cells sorted from blood, obtained in a trial of the OX40 agonist ivuxolimab. The source is an adult with an advanced solid tumor such as melanoma, head and neck, liver or kidney cancer.

J is TRBJ2-5 and V is TRBV19, with TRBD1 as a possible D gene (5 bases). Trimming cost V 1 base and J 4 bases, with 13 bases left between them. The CDR3 contains 15 residues. Germline loops: CDR1 LNHDA, CDR2 SQIVND (reference sequence). CDR3 residues: CASSIGSRGLETQYF. DNA of the CDR3: TGTGCCAGTAGTATAGGTTCTAGGGGCCTAGAGACCCAGTACTTC.

The chain employs TRBV2 and TRBJ1-1, with D hard to call. The CDR3 runs 12 residues. With 2 bases removed from V and 9 bases from J, the gap between germline ends came to 10 bases. Germline CDR1 is SNHLY and CDR2 is FYNNEI. CDR3 nucleotides: TGTGCCAGCAGTGAATCAGATTTTAAAGCTTTCTTT. This sequence encodes CASSESDFKAFF.

This clone was observed a single time. This chain uses TRBV25-1 with TRBJ2-1; 12 bases are shared with TRBD2. The germline gives CDR1 MGHDK, CDR2 SYGVNS. The CDR3 is 15 amino acids. Trimming removed 8 bases from V and 9 bases from J; junction bases left unmatched: 11. As DNA, the CDR3 is TGTGCCAGCTCTTCGTCTAGCGGGGGGGCAGGTGAGCAGTTCTTC. Its translation is CASSSSSGGAGEQFF.